This T cell receptor (beta chain) was captured in a study of T cell repertoires in cytomegalovirus infection. Study-level information: TCR beta signatures that were public indicated CMV infection and matching HLA type.

TCRdb reprocessed the reads via MiXCR and lists one record per CDR3 protein. The sample lists tens of thousands of distinct CDR3 sequences; roughly 44% were seen once. For this clonotype: Its antigen is currently unknown.

Germline lookup yields CDR1 LGHNA and CDR2 YNFKEQ. Trimming cost V 0 bases and J 6 bases; bases outside gene matches: 9. The CDR3 is 17 residues long. This receptor was identified in a human donor in good health (CMV status not recorded). Some clones in this sample may be carry-over from other donors' samples. The material was CD8+ T cells from cultured PBMCs, obtained from culture after CMV antigen stimulation. This sequence joins TRBV4-2 and TRBJ2-1, with TRBD1 matching 9 bases. This chain's CDR3 is CASSQEILSTGGNEQFF. The CDR3 DNA reads TGTGCCAGCAGCCAAGAGATCTTATCGACAGGGGGCAATGAGCAGTTCTTC.